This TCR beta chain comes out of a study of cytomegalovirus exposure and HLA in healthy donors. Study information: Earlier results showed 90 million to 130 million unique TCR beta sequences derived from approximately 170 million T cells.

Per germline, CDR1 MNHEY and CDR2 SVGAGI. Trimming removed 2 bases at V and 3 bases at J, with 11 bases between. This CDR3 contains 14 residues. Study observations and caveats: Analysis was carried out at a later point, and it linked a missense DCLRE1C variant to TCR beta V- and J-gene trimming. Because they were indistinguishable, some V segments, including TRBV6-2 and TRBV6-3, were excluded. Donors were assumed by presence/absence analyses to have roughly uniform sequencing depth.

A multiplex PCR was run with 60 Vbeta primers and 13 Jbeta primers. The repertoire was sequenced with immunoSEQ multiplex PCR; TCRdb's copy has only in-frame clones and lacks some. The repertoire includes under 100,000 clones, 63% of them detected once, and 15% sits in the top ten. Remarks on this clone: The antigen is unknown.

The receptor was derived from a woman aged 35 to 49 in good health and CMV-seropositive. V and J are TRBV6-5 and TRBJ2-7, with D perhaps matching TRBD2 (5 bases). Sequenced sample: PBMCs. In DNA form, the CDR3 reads TGTGCCAGCAGTTACAAGGCTAGCTACTACGAGCAGTACTTC. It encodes CASSYKASYYEQYF.